Sequencing of this TCR beta chain was carried out in a study of T cells in Graves' hyperthyroidism and ophthalmopathy. Overall study context: Peripheral blood was collected at initial diagnosis, before any treatment.

This clonotype was found many times. Amplification yielded TCR beta CDR3 regions, with RNA transcripts as the source. Initially, a first-round RT-PCR of the TCR CDR3 employed the HTBI primer set. One entry per CDR3 protein, called by TCRdb with MiXCR from the multiplex PCR reads. The profile covers 500,000 to 600,000 distinct CDR3 sequences, with over 15% appearing a single time and roughly 18% taken by the ten largest. Sequenced sample: blood. The clonotype was recovered from a woman aged 18-29 years with Graves' hyperthyroidism.

The CDR3 sequence is CASSQGGGEAFF. CDR3 coding DNA: TGTGCCAGCAGCCAAGGGGGCGGGGAAGCTTTCTTT. V gene TRBV28 combines with J gene TRBJ1-1, with 7 bases identical to TRBD1. Germline V gene sequence: CDR1 MDHEN, CDR2 SYDVKM. This CDR3 is 12 amino acids long. With V trimmed by 6 bases and J by 8 bases, 6 bases remained unmatched.